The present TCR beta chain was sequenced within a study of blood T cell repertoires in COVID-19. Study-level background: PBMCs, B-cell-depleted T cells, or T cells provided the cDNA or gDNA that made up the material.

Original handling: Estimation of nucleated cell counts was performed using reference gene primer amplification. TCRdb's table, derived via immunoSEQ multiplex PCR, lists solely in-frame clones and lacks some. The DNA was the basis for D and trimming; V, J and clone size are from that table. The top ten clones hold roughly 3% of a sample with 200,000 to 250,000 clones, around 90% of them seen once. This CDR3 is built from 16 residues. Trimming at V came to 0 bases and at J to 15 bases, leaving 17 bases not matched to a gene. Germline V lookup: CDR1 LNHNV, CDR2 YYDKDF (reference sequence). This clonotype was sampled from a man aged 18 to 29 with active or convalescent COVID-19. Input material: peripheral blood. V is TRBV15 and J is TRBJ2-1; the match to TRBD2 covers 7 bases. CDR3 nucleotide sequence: TGTGCCACCAGCAGAGATCCCGGGACTACCAATTTTAGGCTGTTCTTC. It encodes CATSRDPGTTNFRLFF.